This T cell receptor (beta chain) was retrieved from a study of blood T cell repertoires in COVID-19. Study details: The United States, Italy and Spain were the sources of the acute and convalescent COVID-19 samples.

This table comes from immunoSEQ multiplex PCR, and its TCRdb copy is limited to in-frame clones, with some not included. The sample yields 250,000 to 300,000 clones, approximately 90% seen once. This clone was observed a handful of times. The CDR3 is made up of 13 amino acids. V was pared by 3 bases and J by 2 bases, with 8 bases between. CDR1 is MNHEY, CDR2 SMNVEV, per germline (reference sequence). The V call is TRBV27, the J call TRBJ2-7; tentative D call: TRBD1 (5 bases). Sample: PBMCs or T cells enriched from blood (not recorded which). This receptor was identified in a woman aged 60 to 75 in a cohort exposed to, infected with or recovered from COVID-19 (not recorded which). The CDR3 protein is CASSFDSTYEQYF. DNA for the CDR3: TGTGCCAGCAGTTTCGACAGCACCTACGAGCAGTACTTC.